This T cell receptor beta chain was recovered during a study of cytomegalovirus exposure and HLA in healthy donors. Study results and limitations: Earlier results showed most TCR beta V segments being productive about 87% or about 30% of the time. The listing of roughly 160 TCR beta chains classed them as cytomegalovirus-associated.

The CDR3 has 12 amino acids. CDR1 is SEHNR, CDR2 FQNEAQ, per germline (reference sequence). V lost 4 bases to trimming and J lost 9 bases, with 10 bases between them. Amplification used 60 Vbeta primers and 13 Jbeta primers. Measured with immunoSEQ multiplex PCR; TCRdb has only the in-frame clones, and not every one. The sample holds around 99,000 clones, roughly three quarters seen once. A note on this clone: The antigen remains undetermined.

V and J are TRBV7-9 and TRBJ2-1; no reliable D call. This clonotype originated in a woman aged 50 to 60 in good health and CMV-seropositive. The sample was PBMCs. CDR3 DNA sequence: TGTGCCAGCAGCTCCTCAGGTGTTGAGCAGTTCTTC. This encodes CASSSSGVEQFF.